A selection of T cell receptor beta chains follows, all from one sample in a study of blood T cell repertoires in COVID-19. Sequenced by immunoSEQ multiplex PCR; TCRdb stores in-frame clones only, minus some. The data hold more than 250,000 clones, with roughly 86% observed a single time. The sequencing input was peripheral blood. The receptors shown here come from a man younger than 35 with active or convalescent COVID-19. Each CDR3 is given with its conserved first and last residue. A D gene is named only where the DNA matches it firmly. Some rows mark clone size as missing; the rest say once, few, many or name a class of expanded clone.

v_gene	d_gene	abundance	j_gene	CDR3aa	CDR3nt
TRBV5-8	TRBD1	once	TRBJ2-4	CASSIWDSISYF	TGTGCCAGCAGCATATGGGACAGTATCAGTTACTTC
TRBV6-5	-	-	TRBJ2-3	CASSYRGDRTDTQYF	TGTGCCAGCAGTTACCGGGGAGACCGCACAGATACGCAGTATTTT
TRBV6-5	-	-	TRBJ2-1	CASSYGAGVRNEQFF	TGTGCCAGCAGTTATGGGGCAGGGGTTCGCAATGAGCAGTTCTTC
TRBV10-3	TRBD2	-	TRBJ2-1	CAITAGLDHHEQFF	TGTGCCATCACAGCGGGACTAGACCATCATGAGCAGTTCTTC
TRBV30	TRBD2	-	TRBJ2-7	CAWSVRGLALYEQYF	TGTGCCTGGAGTGTACGAGGACTAGCCTTATACGAGCAGTACTTC
TRBV2	TRBD2	-	TRBJ2-3	CASRLASTDTQYF	TGTGCCAGCAGACTAGCGTCCACAGATACGCAGTATTTT
TRBV6-5	-	-	TRBJ1-1	CASGIGARSEAFF	TGTGCCAGCGGGATTGGGGCGCGGTCTGAAGCTTTCTTT
TRBV27	TRBD1	-	TRBJ1-6	CASSRWDRPGSPLHF	TGTGCCAGCAGTAGGTGGGACAGGCCGGGTTCACCCCTCCACTTT
TRBV7-9	-	-	TRBJ2-1	CASSPRGTAYNEQFF	TGTGCCAGCAGCCCAAGGGGAACGGCCTACAATGAGCAGTTCTTC
TRBV2	-	-	TRBJ2-5	CASSVARLKTQYF	TGTGCCAGCAGTGTCGCGAGGTTGAAGACCCAGTACTTC
TRBV6-5	TRBD2	-	TRBJ2-1	CASSSLGGGSYNEQFF	TGTGCCAGCAGTTCCCTAGGCGGGGGCTCCTACAATGAGCAGTTCTTC
TRBV9	TRBD2	-	TRBJ2-5	CASTGDSGGGETQYF	TGTGCCAGCACCGGGGATAGCGGGGGAGGAGAGACCCAGTACTTC
TRBV9	TRBD2	-	TRBJ2-2	CASSPRLAGNTGELFF	TGTGCCAGCAGCCCTAGACTAGCGGGGAACACCGGGGAGCTGTTTTTT
TRBV6-5	-	once	TRBJ1-2	CASSSSYGYTF	TGTGCCAGCAGTTCCAGCTATGGCTACACCTTC
TRBV9	-	-	TRBJ1-2	CASSGILRGPGGYGYTF	TGTGCCAGCAGCGGAATTCTACGGGGGCCGGGAGGGTATGGCTACACCTTC
TRBV9	-	few	TRBJ2-7	CASSVVAGSDEQYF	TGTGCCAGCAGCGTAGTTGCGGGATCTGACGAGCAGTACTTC
TRBV9	TRBD2	-	TRBJ2-7	CASSVLAGGGEQYF	TGTGCCAGCAGCGTACTAGCGGGAGGGGGGGAGCAGTACTTC
TRBV19	TRBD2	-	TRBJ2-1	CASSAPTTSGTPYNEQFF	TGTGCCAGTAGTGCCCCCACGACTAGCGGGACCCCCTACAATGAGCAGTTCTTC
TRBV6-1	-	-	TRBJ1-4	CASRTVRDINEKLFF	TGTGCCAGCAGGACGGTCAGGGATATTAATGAAAAACTGTTTTTT
TRBV20-1	-	-	TRBJ1-5	CSASKVAMDSNQPQHF	TGCAGTGCTAGTAAGGTAGCCATGGATAGCAATCAGCCCCAGCATTTT
TRBV28	TRBD1	-	TRBJ1-5	CASSPGTGRSQPQHF	TGTGCCAGCAGCCCCGGGACAGGTAGGAGTCAGCCCCAGCATTTT
TRBV11-2	TRBD2	once	TRBJ2-5	CASSTSARRETQYF	TGTGCCAGCAGCACTAGCGCCCGCAGGGAGACCCAGTACTTC
TRBV7-6	TRBD2	-	TRBJ2-5	CASSLAWAGGNQETQYF	TGTGCCAGCAGCTTAGCGTGGGCGGGGGGAAACCAAGAGACCCAGTACTTC
TRBV29-1	TRBD1	-	TRBJ1-5	CSTGQGGNQPQHF	TGCAGCACAGGACAGGGCGGCAATCAGCCCCAGCATTTT
TRBV11-2	TRBD2	once	TRBJ2-1	CASSQHRTSGGRNNEQFF	TGTGCCAGCAGCCAGCACAGGACTAGCGGGGGTAGGAACAATGAGCAGTTCTTC
TRBV30	-	medium-sized	TRBJ2-7	CAWNRGTEVYEQYF	TGTGCCTGGAACCGGGGGACCGAGGTTTACGAGCAGTACTTC
TRBV15	TRBD1	-	TRBJ2-1	CATSKQGEDEQFF	TGTGCCACCAGCAAACAGGGGGAGGATGAGCAGTTCTTC
TRBV18	-	-	TRBJ2-7	CASSPPKNSRSSYEQYF	TGTGCCAGCTCACCACCGAAAAACAGCCGATCCTCCTACGAGCAGTACTTC
TRBV2	TRBD1	-	TRBJ1-3	CATLAQGAGNTIYF	TGTGCCACTCTTGCCCAGGGGGCGGGAAACACCATATATTTT
TRBV25-1	-	-	TRBJ1-6	CASAGEGNSPLHF	TGTGCCAGTGCAGGGGAGGGGAATTCACCCCTCCACTTT
TRBV10-3	TRBD1	-	TRBJ1-1	CAIRGTGPMGAFF	TGTGCCATCAGAGGGACAGGGCCGATGGGAGCTTTCTTT
TRBV2	-	-	TRBJ1-5	CASSEAGYSNQPQHF	TGTGCCAGCAGTGAGGCAGGATATAGCAATCAGCCCCAGCATTTT
TRBV5-1	TRBD1	-	TRBJ2-5	CASSLQGAVGETQYF	TGCGCCAGCAGTTTACAGGGGGCTGTAGGAGAGACCCAGTACTTC
TRBV25-1	-	-	TRBJ1-2	CASSEYSAPDGYTF	TGTGCCAGCAGTGAATATAGCGCGCCCGATGGCTACACCTTC
TRBV21-1	-	once	TRBJ1-5	CAGGSQPQHF	TGTGCGGGCGGGAGCCAGCCCCAGCATTTT
TRBV6-4	-	-	TRBJ2-3	CASSDSNTQYF	TGTGCCAGCAGTGACTCCAATACGCAGTATTTT
TRBV5-6	-	-	TRBJ2-5	CASSSGRREETQYF	TGTGCCAGCAGCTCAGGGCGCAGAGAAGAGACCCAGTACTTC
TRBV5-1	-	once	TRBJ2-3	CASSLAQERDTQYF	TGCGCCAGCAGCTTGGCCCAGGAAAGGGATACGCAGTATTTT
TRBV28	TRBD1	-	TRBJ2-1	CASRVVGQGGNEQFF	TGTGCCAGCAGAGTGGTGGGACAGGGAGGAAATGAGCAGTTCTTC
TRBV6-5	TRBD2	-	TRBJ2-7	CASSPTGTSGYEQYF	TGTGCCAGCAGTCCTACCGGGACTAGCGGATACGAGCAGTACTTC
TRBV5-1	TRBD1	-	TRBJ2-5	CASSKGQVEETQYF	TGCGCCAGCAGCAAGGGACAGGTAGAGGAGACCCAGTACTTC
TRBV4-2	TRBD2	-	TRBJ2-3	CASSQAGGPTDTQYF	TGTGCCAGCAGCCAAGCGGGAGGGCCTACAGATACGCAGTATTTT
TRBV28	TRBD2	-	TRBJ2-3	CASTSAGGSADTQYF	TGTGCCAGCACTTCAGCGGGGGGGTCGGCAGATACGCAGTATTTT
TRBV3-1/TRBV3-2	-	-	TRBJ2-5	CASSHTPHGQETQYF	TGTGCCAGCAGCCATACTCCTCACGGGCAAGAGACCCAGTACTTC
TRBV25-1	-	-	TRBJ2-5	CASSEYSGVETQYF	TGTGCCAGCAGTGAATATTCGGGGGTAGAGACCCAGTACTTC
TRBV9	-	few	TRBJ2-7	CASSPSGQLEQYF	TGTGCCAGCAGCCCCTCAGGACAGCTCGAGCAGTACTTC
TRBV4-3	TRBD1	-	TRBJ2-5	CASSLGTGQETQYF	TGCGCCAGCAGCCTCGGGACAGGCCAAGAGACCCAGTACTTC